This T cell receptor (beta chain) came from a study of blood T cell repertoires in COVID-19. Clones were sequenced by immunoSEQ multiplex PCR, and TCRdb holds only the in-frame ones, with some missing. This sample has more than 90,000 clones, with less than 85% found just once. Germline V gene lookup returns CDR1 DFQATT and CDR2 SNEGSKA (reference sequence). This CDR3 contains 12 residues. V lost 3 bases and J lost 6, with 9 bases in between. The clonotype comes from an elderly man with acute or convalescent COVID-19. The sequenced material came from peripheral blood. The chain joins TRBV20-1 to TRBJ2-1; D gene uncertain. The CDR3 DNA sequence: TGCAGTGCTAGTTCGAAGCCCAATGAGCAGTTCTTC. Its protein is CSASSKPNEQFF.